In this sample, the clone carrying this T cell receptor beta chain turned up once. The antigen is unknown. An end of the junction differs from the germline gene, which may be a read error. These data originate in a study of tumor-infiltrating lymphocytes in glioblastoma multiforme. The CDR3 length is 13 residues. The germline V gene has CDR1 SGHAT and CDR2 FQNNGV. Study-wide findings and caveats: The T cells in this sample were not sorted into functional subsets.

TCR beta libraries were built from RNA through three nested multiplex PCR rounds using modified ARM-PCR. TCRdb called the multiplex PCR reads again in MiXCR, with one record for every CDR3 protein. Here the sample spans some 11,000 distinct CDR3 sequences, over 60% being singletons. Sequenced sample: brain tumor tissue. This TCR was recovered from a male donor with glioblastoma. The rearrangement links TRBV11-2 to TRBJ2-3; D is ambiguous. CDR3 region: CASSLRPTDTRYF. The CDR3 DNA follows: TGTGCCAGCAGCCTCCGACCCACAGATACGCGGTATTTT.